This T cell receptor (beta chain) was identified in a study of breast tumors, draining lymph nodes, adjacent tissues. Axillary draining lymph nodes of breast cancer patients supplied the node samples. Using its own MiXCR run on the multiplex PCR reads, TCRdb lists one record per CDR3 protein. The sample holds about 180,000 distinct CDR3 sequences, about 30% seen once. With 6 bases removed from V and 2 bases from J, the gap between germline ends came to 17 bases. This CDR3 spans 15 amino acids. CDR1 and CDR2 from the germline V gene are MNHEY and SVGEGT. The chain has TRBV6-2 or TRBV6-3 and TRBJ2-7; D is unresolved. The source of this sequence is a female donor with breast cancer. Some clones in this sample may be carry-over from other donors' samples. Sequenced material: axillary lymph node tissue. CDR3 sequence: CASSSGPLPTYEQYF. CDR3 DNA: TGTGCCAGCAGCTCCGGACCCCTACCTACCTACGAGCAGTACTTC.